These 15 T cell receptor beta chains were sequenced from one sample in a study of T cell responses to AZD1222 COVID-19 vaccine. Sequenced by immunoSEQ multiplex PCR; TCRdb stores in-frame clones only, minus some. The sample holds some 200,000 clones, 85% to 90% seen once. The sequencing here drew on peripheral blood, taken on day 0 of AZD1222 vaccination. These receptors were taken from an adult in good health.

The chain employs TRBV11-2 and TRBJ2-6; the match to TRBD2 covers 11 bases. This CDR3 contains 18 residues. Germline CDR1 SGHAT, CDR2 FQNNGV. J gave up 2 bases and V 4 bases, and 7 bases lay outside the gene matches. In DNA form, the CDR3 reads TGTGCCAGCAGCTCTGTTAGCGGGGGGGCCACTGGGGCCAACGTCCTGACTTTC. Protein sequence: CASSSVSGGATGANVLTF.

The chain carries TRBV6-5 and TRBJ2-2; D gene ambiguous. V gave up 7 bases and J gave up 1 base, with 13 bases separating them. Germline lookup yields CDR1 MNHEY and CDR2 SVGAGI. The CDR3 length is 15 residues. The CDR3 DNA follows: TGTGCCAGCACTAATCGGCCTCGGAACACCGGGGAGCTGTTTTTT. Its protein product is CASTNRPRNTGELFF.

J is TRBJ2-1 and V is TRBV5-1, with 16 bases identical to TRBD2. This CDR3 is built from 16 residues. Trimming took 3 bases from V and 9 from J; bases not matched to a gene: 6. Germline lookup yields CDR1 SGHRS and CDR2 YFSETQ. CDR3 nucleotide sequence: TGCGCCAGCAGCTCATCCGGGACTAGCGGGAGGGGTGAGCAGTTCTTC. Translating gives CASSSSGTSGRGEQFF. Using reference TRBV5-1 and TRBJ2-1 for the parts outside the CDR3, the full variable domain is KAGVTQTPRYLIKTRGQQVTLSCSPISGHRSVSWYQQTPGQGLQFLFEYFSETQRNKGNFPGRFSGRQFSNSRSEMNVSTLELGDSALYLCASSSSGTSGRGEQFFGPGTRLTVL.

This rearrangement joins TRBV6-4 to TRBJ1-6; D may be TRBD1 (5 bases). Trimming pared 6 bases from V and 9 bases from J, leaving 18 bases between. The CDR3 is made up of 15 amino acids. CDR1 and CDR2 (germline): MRHNA, SNTAGT. Here the CDR3 reads CASSADWGLTSPLHF. In DNA form, the CDR3 reads TGTGCCAGCAGCGCAGATTGGGGGTTAACTTCACCCCTCCACTTT.

The chain carries TRBV6-5 and TRBJ1-5, with a weak D call TRBD1 (6 bases). Per germline, CDR1 MNHEY and CDR2 SVGAGI. This CDR3 contains 15 residues. The V gene lost 6 bases and the J gene lost 1 base, with 13 bases spanning the gap. The CDR3 DNA reads as TGTGCCAGCAGGAAACAGGGTTGGAGCAATCAGCCCCAGCATTTT. This codes for CASRKQGWSNQPQHF.

CDR3 residues: CASGSGPGELFF. CDR3 in DNA: TGTGCCAGCGGCTCAGGGCCCGGGGAGCTGTTTTTT. The chain carries TRBV28 and TRBJ2-2; tentative D call: TRBD1 (5 bases). This CDR3 is built from 12 residues. V lost 8 bases and J 6 bases, leaving 10 bases between the germline ends. CDR1 and CDR2 from the germline V gene are MDHEN and SYDVKM.

The chain is built from TRBV18 and TRBJ2-7, with no clear D. This CDR3 has 14 residues. In germline, CDR1 is KGHSH, CDR2 LQKENI. Trimming shortened V by 2 bases and J by 1 base, and 9 bases separated the two germline ends. The CDR3 here is CASSPGRVSYEQYF. Written as DNA, the CDR3 is TGTGCCAGCTCACCAGGTCGGGTTTCCTACGAGCAGTACTTC.

The chain uses TRBV11-2 and TRBJ2-7, with D maybe TRBD1 (6 bases). The CDR3 contains 14 residues. Trimming took off 1 base at V and 3 bases at J, with 10 bases between the two ends. Germline CDR1 reads SGHAT; CDR2 reads FQNNGV. This CDR3 reads CASSLAGQNYEQYF. CDR3 nucleotides: TGTGCCAGCAGCTTAGCAGGACAGAACTACGAGCAGTACTTC.

As for this clone: Within the sample, other DNA sequences also encode this same CDR3. The V gene is TRBV27, the J gene TRBJ2-6, with no clear D. Germline assignment: CDR1 MNHEY and CDR2 SMNVEV (reference sequence). Trimming stripped 3 bases from V and 1 base from J, with 1 base between. The CDR3 runs to 13 residues. The CDR3 reads CASSLSGANVLTF. CDR3 coding DNA: TGTGCCAGCAGTTTGTCTGGGGCCAACGTCCTGACTTTC.

A remark on this clone: The same CDR3 arises from other DNA sequences in this sample as well. The rearrangement uses TRBV3-1 (or the pseudogene TRBV3-2) and TRBJ1-5; D unclear. CDR1 LGHDT and CDR2 YNNKEL come from the germline V gene (reference sequence). V lost 1 base to trimming and J lost 4 bases, with 14 bases between them. The CDR3 totals 16 residues. This CDR3 reads CASSQGTGASNQPQHF. CDR3 DNA sequence: TGTGCCAGCAGCCAAGGAACGGGAGCCTCAAATCAGCCCCAGCATTTT.

V is TRBV7-9 and J is TRBJ1-2, with a weak D call TRBD1 (6 bases). V lost 2 bases to trimming and J lost 5 bases, with 27 bases between them. The germline V gene has CDR1 SEHNR and CDR2 FQNEAQ (reference sequence). CDR3 size: 19 residues. CDR3 bases: TGTGCCAGCAGCTTATTTGGGGGCGAACTGCGATTAAAGAGTTATGGCTACACCTTC. This sequence encodes CASSLFGGELRLKSYGYTF.

This clone is a singleton in its sample. The chain is built from TRBV30 and TRBJ2-7; a weak D match, TRBD1 (5 bases). CDR1 is GTSNPN and CDR2 is SVGIG in the germline V gene (reference sequence). Trimming removed 1 base at V and 3 bases at J, with 10 bases between. The CDR3 has 13 amino acids. The CDR3 DNA is TGTGCCTGGAGTGACAGGAACCACTACGAGCAGTACTTC. Amino acid sequence: CAWSDRNHYEQYF. Supplemented by reference TRBV30 and TRBJ2-7, the full variable domain reads SQTIHQWPATLVQPVGSPLSLECTVEGTSNPNLYWYRQAAGRGLQLLFYSVGIGQISSEVPQNLSASRPQDRQFILSSKKLLLSDSGFYLCAWSDRNHYEQYFGPGTRLTVT.

The J gene is TRBJ2-1, the V gene TRBV15; 10 bases are a match to TRBD2. V lost 2 bases, J lost 0 bases, and 4 bases stayed unmatched. The CDR3 contains 17 residues. CDR1 is LNHNV and CDR2 is YYDKDF in the germline V gene (reference sequence). The CDR3 bases are TGTGCCACCAGCAGAAATCCTAGCGGGAGCTCCTACAATGAGCAGTTCTTC. Translated: CATSRNPSGSSYNEQFF.

The V and J genes are TRBV7-2 and TRBJ2-5, with D unresolved. Trimming shortened V by 3 bases and J by 0 bases, and 5 bases separated the two germline ends. This CDR3 has 13 residues. The germline V gene encodes CDR1 SGHTA and CDR2 FQGNSA. The CDR3 region is CASSFRHQETQYF. The CDR3 DNA reads TGTGCCAGCAGCTTCCGGCACCAAGAGACCCAGTACTTC.

This clone was recorded once. The chain employs TRBV9 and TRBJ1-3; D not certain. The V end lost 3 bases, the J end lost 0 bases, and 13 bases lay between the germline ends. Germline CDR1 is SGDLS and CDR2 is YYNGEE. The CDR3 loop spans 16 amino acids. CDR3 sequence: CASSAEQGPSGNTIYF. In DNA form, the CDR3 reads TGTGCCAGCAGCGCTGAACAAGGACCCTCTGGAAACACCATATATTTT.